A selection of T cell receptor beta chains follows, all from one sample in a study of blood T cell repertoires in COVID-19. Using immunoSEQ multiplex PCR, the repertoire was profiled, and TCRdb retains in-frame clones only, with some absent. The table includes around 250,000 clones, over 75% detected once. Sequenced sample: peripheral blood. The receptors come from a human donor in a cohort sampled during active COVID-19. Both conserved end residues are part of each CDR3. A D gene is named only where the DNA matches it firmly. Clone size appears in some rows only: once, few, many, or a class for an expanded clone.

clone_size	v_call	cdr3_length	j_call	d_call	cdr3_aa	cdr3_nt
-	TRBV7-8	15	TRBJ1-2	-	CASSLWPGTNYGYTF	TGTGCCAGCAGCTTATGGCCAGGGACTAACTATGGCTACACCTTC
-	TRBV27	13	TRBJ1-2	-	CASSPPGSYGYTF	TGTGCCAGCAGTCCCCCGGGGTCGTATGGCTACACCTTC
-	TRBV24-1	15	TRBJ2-1	-	CATSEDPGGYNEQFF	TGTGCCACCAGTGAGGACCCAGGGGGGTACAATGAGCAGTTCTTC
-	TRBV19	15	TRBJ2-5	-	CASSINPGVQETQYF	TGTGCCAGTAGTATAAATCCAGGGGTCCAAGAGACCCAGTACTTC
-	TRBV5-4	15	TRBJ2-5	TRBD1	CASSSTDTGVETQYF	TGTGCCAGCAGCTCCACGGATACAGGGGTGGAGACCCAGTACTTC
many	TRBV7-9	14	TRBJ1-1	-	CASSSPAGRTEAFF	TGTGCCAGCAGCTCCCCAGCAGGGCGGACTGAAGCTTTCTTT
-	TRBV9	15	TRBJ2-3	-	CASSVGWGVGDTQYF	TGTGCCAGCAGCGTAGGATGGGGGGTGGGAGATACGCAGTATTTT
-	TRBV30	14	TRBJ1-1	-	CAWSFGGGRTEAFF	TGTGCCTGGAGTTTCGGGGGGGGAAGGACTGAAGCTTTCTTT
once	TRBV25-1	15	TRBJ1-4	-	CASSEPQGNYEKLFF	TGTGCCAGCAGTGAACCGCAGGGGAACTATGAAAAACTGTTTTTT
-	TRBV12-3/TRBV12-4	13	TRBJ1-2	TRBD1	CASIHRGKVGYTF	TGTGCCAGCATTCACAGGGGGAAGGTGGGCTACACCTTC
once	TRBV6-5	12	TRBJ2-7	-	CASGQTSYEQYF	TGTGCCAGCGGGCAAACCTCCTACGAGCAGTACTTC
-	TRBV4-3	13	TRBJ1-2	-	CASAGNTGLGYTF	TGCGCCAGCGCTGGGAACACAGGGTTAGGCTACACCTTC
once	TRBV7-2	15	TRBJ1-2	-	CASSPTVVGRYGYTF	TGTGCCAGCAGCCCAACGGTGGTGGGCCGCTATGGCTACACCTTC
few	TRBV5-1	11	TRBJ2-7	-	CASRRGYEQYF	TGCGCCAGCAGACGCGGGTACGAGCAGTACTTC
-	TRBV28	14	TRBJ2-1	TRBD1	CAGSLGTGGNEQFF	TGTGCTGGGAGTTTAGGGACAGGGGGTAATGAGCAGTTCTTC
-	TRBV7-2	14	TRBJ2-3	-	CASSRGGGANTQYF	TGTGCCAGCAGCCGCGGAGGGGGGGCTAACACGCAGTATTTT
few	TRBV7-2	14	TRBJ1-5	-	CASSWGGSHQPQHF	TGTGCCAGCAGCTGGGGGGGTTCCCACCAGCCCCAGCATTTT
once	TRBV5-6	15	TRBJ1-5	-	CASSLMAGARSSQHF	TGTGCCAGCAGCTTAATGGCAGGGGCCCGGTCGTCCCAGCATTTT
-	TRBV28	16	TRBJ2-7	TRBD2	CASSDSGRALYDEQYF	TGTGCCAGCAGTGATAGCGGGAGGGCCCTGTACGACGAGCAGTACTTC
-	TRBV7-3	12	TRBJ2-1	-	CASSLSGNEQFF	TGTGCCAGCAGCTTATCGGGCAATGAGCAGTTCTTC
-	TRBV27	14	TRBJ2-2	TRBD1	CASSLTGIPGELFF	TGTGCCAGCAGTCTGACAGGGATTCCCGGGGAGCTGTTTTTT
once	TRBV6-5	13	TRBJ1-5	-	CASKEQDNQPQHF	TGTGCCAGCAAGGAACAGGACAATCAGCCCCAGCATTTT
once	TRBV4-3	18	TRBJ2-1	TRBD2	CASSQGLAGGEGYNEQFF	TGCGCCAGCAGCCAAGGGCTAGCGGGAGGCGAAGGATACAATGAGCAGTTCTTC
-	TRBV7-2	13	TRBJ1-1	TRBD1	CASRQGMRAEAFF	TGTGCCAGCAGACAGGGGATGAGGGCTGAAGCTTTCTTT
-	TRBV9	14	TRBJ1-1	-	CASSVLGQNTEAFF	TGTGCCAGCAGCGTACTGGGACAGAACACTGAAGCTTTCTTT
-	TRBV30	11	TRBJ1-1	TRBD1	CAWTTGTVAFF	TGTGCCTGGACTACAGGGACAGTAGCTTTCTTT
-	TRBV6-4	15	TRBJ1-1	TRBD1	CATTQSEQGVPEAFF	TGTGCCACCACACAATCAGAACAGGGGGTCCCTGAAGCTTTCTTT
-	TRBV6-5	15	TRBJ1-2	TRBD1	CASSYSWTGGYGYTF	TGTGCCAGCAGTTACTCTTGGACAGGGGGCTATGGCTACACCTTC
-	TRBV6-2/TRBV6-3	17	TRBJ2-3	-	CASSYWQGIAEGDTQYF	TGTGCCAGCAGTTACTGGCAGGGGATTGCTGAGGGAGATACGCAGTATTTT
-	TRBV3-1/TRBV3-2	16	TRBJ1-3	-	CASSQETTGGRNTIYF	TGTGCCAGCAGCCAAGAAACAACAGGCGGTAGAAACACCATATATTTT
-	TRBV7-9	16	TRBJ1-1	-	CASSSLRGIGDTEAFF	TGTGCCAGCAGCTCTTTAAGGGGGATAGGGGACACTGAAGCTTTCTTT
-	TRBV6-1	15	TRBJ1-2	-	CASSEASTSIYGYTF	TGTGCCAGCAGTGAAGCGTCGACTTCCATCTATGGCTACACCTTC
-	TRBV7-3	17	TRBJ2-3	TRBD2	CASSLTGLGISTDTQYF	TGTGCCAGCAGCTTAACCGGACTAGGGATTAGCACAGATACGCAGTATTTT
-	TRBV4-1	14	TRBJ2-7	-	CASSQDHSSYEQYF	TGCGCCAGCAGCCAAGATCACAGCTCCTACGAGCAGTACTTC
-	TRBV7-9	15	TRBJ2-7	TRBD1	CASSTDRVNLFEQYF	TGTGCCAGCAGCACAGACAGGGTGAATTTGTTCGAGCAGTACTTC